The clone carrying this T cell receptor (beta chain) was seen repeatedly, ten times or more. Time point specified: blood at routine non-recurrence follow-up after resection. From tumor, nontumor lung or frozen PBMC, whole RNA was taken unsorted for sequencing. Germline CDR1 reads MNHNY; CDR2 reads SVGAGI (reference sequence). Trimming cost V 1 base and J 8 bases, with 15 bases left between them. This CDR3 spans 15 amino acids. The source of the sample is a study of spatial heterogeneity in lung cancer. A single record per CDR3 protein comes from TCRdb applying MiXCR to the 5' RACE reads. The sample holds about 120,000 distinct CDR3 sequences; 9.5% to 15% are singletons and the top ten take 16%.

The rearrangement uses TRBV6-6 and TRBJ2-1; D tentatively reads TRBD1 or TRBD2 (5 bases each). The sequence was obtained from a male donor with early-stage non-small cell lung cancer. Sequenced here: PBMCs, sampled at follow-up. This CDR3 reads CASSYLPGLVDEQFF. The CDR3 DNA sequence: TGTGCCAGCAGTTACTTACCGGGGCTGGTGGATGAGCAGTTCTTC.